The rows below give T cell receptor beta chains drawn from one sample of a study of circulating tumor DNA in untreated peripheral T-cell lymphoma. Only in-frame clones appear in the TCRdb table, and some are missing; sequencing was by immunoSEQ multiplex PCR. The sample contains roughly 7,300 clones, around 74% of which appear only once. Sample: tumor tissue. These receptors all stem from a human donor with peripheral T-cell lymphoma. Both conserved end residues are part of each CDR3. Each record gives: V gene, clone size, D gene, J gene, CDR3 protein, CDR3 DNA. D genes are given only for firm matches. Expanded clones are given a class, and other clones once, few, many or no size at all.

v_gene: TRBV5-1; abundance: once; d_gene: .; j_gene: TRBJ2-6; CDR3aa: CASKVDPTSGANVLTF; CDR3nt: TGCGCCAGCAAGGTCGATCCGACCTCTGGGGCCAACGTCCTGACTTTC
v_gene: TRBV7-2; abundance: .; d_gene: .; j_gene: TRBJ1-5; CDR3aa: CASSKGGDQPQHF; CDR3nt: TGTGCCAGCAGTAAGGGAGGGGATCAGCCCCAGCATTTT
v_gene: TRBV6-4; abundance: .; d_gene: TRBD2; j_gene: TRBJ2-1; CDR3aa: CASSRLAGANEQFF; CDR3nt: TGTGCCAGCAGTAGACTAGCGGGAGCCAATGAGCAGTTCTTC
v_gene: TRBV25-1; abundance: .; d_gene: .; j_gene: TRBJ2-2; CDR3aa: CASSALTTGELFF; CDR3nt: TGTGCCAGCAGTGCCCTCACTACCGGGGAGCTGTTTTTT
v_gene: TRBV6-8; abundance: .; d_gene: TRBD1; j_gene: TRBJ2-5; CDR3aa: CASSTQQETGAQYF; CDR3nt: TGTGCCAGCAGTACCCAACAGGAAACAGGGGCCCAGTACTTC
v_gene: TRBV6-8; abundance: .; d_gene: .; j_gene: TRBJ1-5; CDR3aa: CASSVQRGQYYRPQHF; CDR3nt: TGTGCCAGCAGTGTCCAGAGAGGACAGTACTATAGGCCCCAGCATTTT
v_gene: TRBV30; abundance: few; d_gene: .; j_gene: TRBJ1-5; CDR3aa: CAWSLGRGNRNQPQHF; CDR3nt: TGTGCCTGGAGCCTAGGGAGGGGAAATCGCAATCAGCCCCAGCATTTT
v_gene: TRBV6-8; abundance: .; d_gene: .; j_gene: TRBJ2-7; CDR3aa: CASRKGLHHEQYF; CDR3nt: TGTGCCAGCAGGAAGGGACTTCACCACGAGCAGTACTTC
v_gene: TRBV18; abundance: .; d_gene: .; j_gene: TRBJ2-7; CDR3aa: CASSPGARYEQYF; CDR3nt: TGTGCCAGCTCACCGGGGGCGCGATACGAGCAGTACTTC
v_gene: TRBV7-1; abundance: .; d_gene: TRBD2; j_gene: TRBJ2-1; CDR3aa: CASSPRTSNEQFF; CDR3nt: TGTGCCAGCAGCCCGCGGACTAGCAATGAGCAGTTCTTC
v_gene: TRBV11-3; abundance: few; d_gene: .; j_gene: TRBJ2-3; CDR3aa: CASHRRPDRTDTQYF; CDR3nt: TGTGCCAGCCACCGCAGGCCCGATCGCACAGATACGCAGTATTTT
v_gene: TRBV28; abundance: .; d_gene: TRBD2; j_gene: TRBJ2-7; CDR3aa: CASSLYTSGRALSYEQYF; CDR3nt: TGTGCCAGCAGTTTATACACTAGCGGGAGGGCCCTCTCCTACGAGCAGTACTTC
v_gene: TRBV14; abundance: .; d_gene: .; j_gene: TRBJ1-4; CDR3aa: CASSQEVPGVGGEKLFF; CDR3nt: TGTGCCAGCAGCCAAGAGGTTCCAGGCGTAGGCGGGGAAAAATTGTTTTTT
v_gene: TRBV6-8; abundance: medium-sized; d_gene: .; j_gene: TRBJ2-2; CDR3aa: CASSSMAAVGELFF; CDR3nt: TGTGCCAGCAGTTCAATGGCCGCGGTAGGGGAGCTGTTTTTT
v_gene: TRBV11-3; abundance: .; d_gene: TRBD1; j_gene: TRBJ1-2; CDR3aa: CASSLAGGQGTYGYTF; CDR3nt: TGTGCCAGCAGCTTGGCCGGGGGACAGGGCACCTATGGCTACACCTTC
v_gene: TRBV5-1; abundance: once; d_gene: .; j_gene: TRBJ2-2; CDR3aa: CASSLGGSHTGELFF; CDR3nt: TGCGCCAGCAGCTTGGGAGGCAGCCACACCGGGGAGCTGTTTTTT
v_gene: TRBV6-8; abundance: .; d_gene: .; j_gene: TRBJ1-1; CDR3aa: CASSVGGYTEAFF; CDR3nt: TGTGCCAGCAGCGTAGGGGGATACACTGAAGCTTTCTTT
v_gene: TRBV28; abundance: .; d_gene: .; j_gene: TRBJ2-7; CDR3aa: CASSFLVAGGTYEQYF; CDR3nt: TGTGCCAGCAGTTTCCTTGTGGCAGGGGGGACCTACGAGCAGTACTTC
v_gene: TRBV19; abundance: .; d_gene: TRBD1; j_gene: TRBJ2-7; CDR3aa: CASTIAGLGQGAYEQYF; CDR3nt: TGTGCCAGTACCATCGCGGGTTTAGGTCAGGGGGCCTACGAGCAGTACTTC
v_gene: TRBV19; abundance: .; d_gene: TRBD2; j_gene: TRBJ2-3; CDR3aa: CASSLRTSGGTDTQYF; CDR3nt: TGTGCCAGTAGTCTTAGGACTAGCGGGGGCACAGATACGCAGTATTTT
v_gene: TRBV5-1; abundance: .; d_gene: .; j_gene: TRBJ1-1; CDR3aa: CASSLEPGSGTEAFF; CDR3nt: TGCGCCAGCAGCTTGGAACCAGGGAGCGGCACTGAAGCTTTCTTT
v_gene: TRBV6-8; abundance: .; d_gene: .; j_gene: TRBJ2-2; CDR3aa: CASSHSTANTGELFF; CDR3nt: TGTGCCAGCAGTCACTCGACAGCGAACACCGGGGAGCTGTTTTTT
v_gene: TRBV16; abundance: few; d_gene: .; j_gene: TRBJ2-1; CDR3aa: CASSPRSGSYNEQFF; CDR3nt: TGTGCCAGCAGCCCGAGATCCGGCTCCTACAATGAGCAGTTCTTC
v_gene: TRBV29-1; abundance: .; d_gene: .; j_gene: TRBJ2-4; CDR3aa: CSVGDSAKNIQYF; CDR3nt: TGCAGCGTCGGGGACTCCGCCAAAAACATTCAGTACTTC
v_gene: TRBV6-8; abundance: few; d_gene: TRBD1; j_gene: TRBJ2-7; CDR3aa: CASSASGGALYEQYF; CDR3nt: TGTGCCAGCAGTGCCTCAGGGGGCGCGTTGTACGAGCAGTACTTC